Below, one TCR beta chain is given with its context. A single count supports this clone. The antigen it recognizes is unknown. Base qualities are missing; no much larger clone stands one base away. This sample is drawn from a study of T cell responses to AZD1222 COVID-19 vaccine (dated by TCRdb to the early 2020s). As for the study more broadly: A total of 233 trial participants underwent TCR sequencing, of whom approximately 200 had received two doses of AZD1222 and about 26 had received two doses of the MenACWY control vaccine. Trial participants were enrolled into age subgroups of 18-55, 56-69 and 70-plus years, which contained 148, 28 and 57 TCR-sequenced participants, respectively. Results the study describes overall, beyond this receptor: Because no samples from the day 14 peak response were available, repertoires could be characterized only after the peak T cell response. After two AZD1222 doses, spike-specific TCR breadth and depth were significantly higher than at day 0 and than in MenACWY recipients. Participants were mostly white British, with more females than males. The authors suggested clonal diversity may have been underestimated. In the small 56-69-year group, the increase in depth fell short of significance, most likely because of low power. CD4 TCRs associated with the vaccine covered the entire spike protein, and the dominant responses were in regions 160-218 and 743-854. Nearly half of unique spike-specific TCRs reportedly recognized epitopes outside regions mutated in the B.1.351 and B.1.1.7 variants. Conclusions about previously exposed vaccinees are limited because only a handful of AZD1222 recipients were SARS-CoV-2 seropositive at baseline.

Per the publication, the time point label means: about 28 days (+/-7) after the second vaccine dose. AZD1222 recipients whose second dose came at about 4 weeks and those whose second dose came at about 12 weeks were combined into one group, since spike-specific TCR depth and breadth did not differ between the two schedules. Samples from vaccinated people were obtained from the UK trials COV001 and COV002, which included a single-blind randomized controlled phase 2/3 trial of AZD1222 (ChAdOx1 nCoV-19) in healthy adults. Trial participant PBMC samples were collected at day 0 and day 28 after the second dose for TCRbeta chain sequencing. The CDR3 regions of human TCRbeta chains were analyzed by immunosequencing. As for how the authors treated the data: Repertoire TCRs were checked for matches against a reference library of SARS-CoV-2-specific TCRs that had been generated using the MIRA antigen-specificity platform. Breadth meant the fraction of unique TCRs that were SARS-CoV-2-associated, whereas depth meant the fraction of total T cells that were SARS-CoV-2-associated. Using the MIRA data, each spike-specific TCR was mapped to the spike region that the TCR reacts to and placed in a CD4 or CD8 class. Log10-transformed breadth and depth values were compared by one-way ANOVA with Sidak's multiple comparisons tests. Here the immuneACCESS table is served through TCRdb, limited to in-frame sequences with V and J called. Missing clones are a known gap in these copies; in checked studies unresolved V genes cover under half, and the rest lacks a known reason. That table gives V, J and clone size, and the DNA gave D and trimming. Within this sample are about 160,000 clones, with around 89% of them counted one time only. The ten largest make up 4.3% of the sample.

Via the germline V gene, CDR1 is SGHRS and CDR2 YFSETQ. The CDR3, from cysteine to phenylalanine, totals 15 residues. The sequence is cut down to CDR3 DNA, 45 bases in frame from base 1. Deletion took 2 bases off V and 1 base off J, with a span of 10 bases between the germline ends. This sequence uses TRBV5-1 and TRBJ1-3, with the identity of the D gene unclear. This receptor was obtained from an adult who received the AZD1222 COVID-19 vaccine. The sequenced sample was peripheral blood, obtained 28 days after the second AZD1222 dose. The CDR3: CASSFNGPSGNTIYF. The DNA sequence is as follows: TGCGCCAGCAGCTTTAACGGGCCGTCTGGAAACACCATATATTTT.